This TCR beta chain was captured by sequencing in a study of tumor-infiltrating lymphocytes in primary liver carcinoma. Whole-study context: Ages ranged from 30 to 69, with HCC or mixed HCC-cholangiocarcinoma.

RNA was extracted from whole blood without cell sorting, alongside germline DNA. A primer matching the constant region was used to make TCR beta cDNA from 500 ng of total RNA. Three nested multiplex PCR rounds, a slightly modified ARM-PCR, produced the libraries for TCR beta. TRBV1-TRBV30 forward primers paired with a C-beta reverse primer drove the first two PCR rounds, 10 cycles each. Via MiXCR, TCRdb re-called the multiplex PCR reads, giving one row per CDR3 protein. The sample includes over 250,000 distinct CDR3 sequences, nearly 60% of them seen just once. Details on this clonotype: Its antigen remains unknown.

The length of the CDR3 is 15 residues. Germline V gene lookup returns CDR1 SGHAT and CDR2 FQNNGV. Trimming removed 2 bases from V and 6 bases from J; junction bases left unmatched: 5. Study-wide findings and caveats: Tumor-adjacent and tumor-blood pairs shared less of their repertoires than tumor region pairs shared. It was in tumors, not blood, that the top-250-clone fraction was significantly higher (p = 0.039).

This chain links TRBV11-2 with TRBJ2-2; 8 positions match TRBD2. The TCR comes from a woman in her twenties or thirties with primary liver carcinoma and hepatitis B virus infection. Sequenced: peripheral blood. CDR3 sequence: CASSLKREFSGELFF. CDR3 nucleotide sequence: TGTGCCAGCAGCTTAAAGCGGGAGTTCTCCGGGGAGCTGTTTTTT.